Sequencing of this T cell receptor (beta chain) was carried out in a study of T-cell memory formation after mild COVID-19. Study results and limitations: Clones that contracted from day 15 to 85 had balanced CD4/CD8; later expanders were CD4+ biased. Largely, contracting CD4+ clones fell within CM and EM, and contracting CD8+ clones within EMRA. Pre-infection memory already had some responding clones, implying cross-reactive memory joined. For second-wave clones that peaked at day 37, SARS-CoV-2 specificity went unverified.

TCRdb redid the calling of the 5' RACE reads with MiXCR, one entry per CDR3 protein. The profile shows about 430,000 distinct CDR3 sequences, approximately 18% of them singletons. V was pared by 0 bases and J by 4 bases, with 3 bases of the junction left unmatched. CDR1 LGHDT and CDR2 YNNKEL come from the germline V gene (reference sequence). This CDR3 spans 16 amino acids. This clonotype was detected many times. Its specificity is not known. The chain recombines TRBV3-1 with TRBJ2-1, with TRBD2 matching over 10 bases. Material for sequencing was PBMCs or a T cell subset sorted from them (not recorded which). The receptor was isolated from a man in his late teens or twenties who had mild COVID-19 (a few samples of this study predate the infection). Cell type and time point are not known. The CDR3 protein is CASSQEGTSEYNEQFF. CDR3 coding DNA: TGTGCCAGCAGCCAAGAGGGGACTAGCGAGTACAATGAGCAGTTCTTC.